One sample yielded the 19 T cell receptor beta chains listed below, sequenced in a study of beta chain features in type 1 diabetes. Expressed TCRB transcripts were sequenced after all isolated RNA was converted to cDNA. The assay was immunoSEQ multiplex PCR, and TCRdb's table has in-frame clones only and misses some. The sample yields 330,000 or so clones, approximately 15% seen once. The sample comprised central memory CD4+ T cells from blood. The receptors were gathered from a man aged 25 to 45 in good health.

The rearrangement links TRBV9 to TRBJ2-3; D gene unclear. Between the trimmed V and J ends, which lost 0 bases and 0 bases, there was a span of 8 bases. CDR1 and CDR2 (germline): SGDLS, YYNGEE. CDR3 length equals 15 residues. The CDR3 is CASSVGQRSTDTQYF. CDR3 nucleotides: TGTGCCAGCAGCGTAGGGCAGAGGAGCACAGATACGCAGTATTTT.

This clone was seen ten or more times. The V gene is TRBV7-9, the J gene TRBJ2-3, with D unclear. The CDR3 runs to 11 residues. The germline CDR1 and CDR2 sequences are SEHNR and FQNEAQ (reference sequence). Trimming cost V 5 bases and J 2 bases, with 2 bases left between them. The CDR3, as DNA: TGTGCCAGCAGCGTCACAGATACGCAGTATTTT. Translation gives CASSVTDTQYF.

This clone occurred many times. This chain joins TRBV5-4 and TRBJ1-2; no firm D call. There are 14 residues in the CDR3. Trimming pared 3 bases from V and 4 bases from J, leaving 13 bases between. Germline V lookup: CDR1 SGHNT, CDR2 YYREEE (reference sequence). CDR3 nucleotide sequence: TGTGCCAGCAGCTCCTACAGTTTTTCCTATGGCTACACCTTC. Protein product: CASSSYSFSYGYTF.

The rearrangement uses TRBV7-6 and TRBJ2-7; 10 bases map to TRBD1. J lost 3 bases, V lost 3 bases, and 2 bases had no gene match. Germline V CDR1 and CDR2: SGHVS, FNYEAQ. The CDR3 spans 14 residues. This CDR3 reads CASSLTGGHYEQYF. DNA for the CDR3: TGTGCCAGCAGCTTGACAGGGGGCCACTACGAGCAGTACTTC.

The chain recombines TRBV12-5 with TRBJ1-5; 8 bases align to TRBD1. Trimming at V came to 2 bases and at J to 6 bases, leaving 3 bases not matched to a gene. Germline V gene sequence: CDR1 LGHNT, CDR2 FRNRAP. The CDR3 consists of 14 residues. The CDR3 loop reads CASGLSGGGQPQHF. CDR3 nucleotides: TGTGCTAGTGGTTTGTCAGGGGGCGGTCAGCCCCAGCATTTT.

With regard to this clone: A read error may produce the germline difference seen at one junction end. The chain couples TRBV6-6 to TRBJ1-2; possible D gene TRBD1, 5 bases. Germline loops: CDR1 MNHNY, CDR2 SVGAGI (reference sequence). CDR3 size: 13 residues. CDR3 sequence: CASSYSQWEPRVF. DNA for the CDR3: TGTGCCAGCAGTTACTCTCAGTGGGAGCCCAGGGTCTTC.

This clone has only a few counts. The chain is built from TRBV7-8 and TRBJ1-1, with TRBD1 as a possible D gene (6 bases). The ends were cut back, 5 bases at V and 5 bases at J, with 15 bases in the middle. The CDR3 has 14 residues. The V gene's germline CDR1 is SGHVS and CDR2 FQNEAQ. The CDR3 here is CASSRKVTGTEAFF. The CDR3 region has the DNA TGTGCCAGCAGCCGCAAGGTTACAGGGACTGAAGCTTTCTTT.

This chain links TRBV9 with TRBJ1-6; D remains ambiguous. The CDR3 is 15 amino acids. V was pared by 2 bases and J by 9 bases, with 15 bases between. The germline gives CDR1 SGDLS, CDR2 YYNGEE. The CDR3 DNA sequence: TGTGCCAGCAGCGTGGGTAGGTCCGGTGGTTCACCCCTCCACTTT. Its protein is CASSVGRSGGSPLHF.

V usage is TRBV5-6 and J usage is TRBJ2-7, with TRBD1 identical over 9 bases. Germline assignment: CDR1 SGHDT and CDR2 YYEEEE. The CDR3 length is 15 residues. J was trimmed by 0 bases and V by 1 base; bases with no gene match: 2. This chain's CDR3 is CASSLTGGVSYEQYF. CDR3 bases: TGTGCCAGCAGCTTGACAGGGGGCGTCTCCTACGAGCAGTACTTC.

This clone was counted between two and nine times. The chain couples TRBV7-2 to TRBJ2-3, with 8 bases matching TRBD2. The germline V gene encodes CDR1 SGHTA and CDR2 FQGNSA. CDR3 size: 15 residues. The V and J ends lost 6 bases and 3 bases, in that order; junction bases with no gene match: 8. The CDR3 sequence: CASSSTGTRTDTQYF. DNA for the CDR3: TGTGCCAGCAGTTCAACTGGGACTAGAACAGATACGCAGTATTTT.

CDR3 residues: CASSPRTGYNEQFF. In nucleotides, the CDR3 is TGTGCCAGCAGCCCGCGGACAGGTTACAATGAGCAGTTCTTC. The chain uses TRBV7-9 and TRBJ2-1; TRBD1 agrees at 7 bases. Germline V gives CDR1 SEHNR, CDR2 FQNEAQ (reference sequence). The CDR3 totals 14 residues. V lost 5 bases and J lost 4; bases outside the gene matches: 5.

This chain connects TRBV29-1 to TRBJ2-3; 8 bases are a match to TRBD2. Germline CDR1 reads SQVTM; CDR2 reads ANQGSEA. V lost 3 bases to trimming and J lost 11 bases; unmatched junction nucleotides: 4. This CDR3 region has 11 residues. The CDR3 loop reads CSVDGGARQYF. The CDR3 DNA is TGCAGCGTTGACGGGGGGGCGAGGCAGTATTTT.

Here the CDR3 reads CASTSNYGYTF. The DNA for the CDR3 is TGTGCCAGCACTTCTAACTATGGCTACACCTTC. This chain links TRBV28 with TRBJ1-2; D remains unclear. Germline lookup yields CDR1 MDHEN and CDR2 SYDVKM. The CDR3 totals 11 residues. V gave up 7 bases and J gave up 0 bases, with 3 bases separating them.

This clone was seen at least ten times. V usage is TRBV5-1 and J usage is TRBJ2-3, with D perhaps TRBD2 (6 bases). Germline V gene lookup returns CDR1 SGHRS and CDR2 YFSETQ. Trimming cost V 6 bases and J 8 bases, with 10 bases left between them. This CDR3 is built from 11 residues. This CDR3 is CASTEGPTQYF. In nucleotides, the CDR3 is TGCGCCAGCACGGAGGGGCCTACGCAGTATTTT.

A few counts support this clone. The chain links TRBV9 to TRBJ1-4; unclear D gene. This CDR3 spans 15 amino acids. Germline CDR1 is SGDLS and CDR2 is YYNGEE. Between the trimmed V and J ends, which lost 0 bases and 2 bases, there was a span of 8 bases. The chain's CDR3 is CASSVAGKTNEKLFF. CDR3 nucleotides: TGTGCCAGCAGCGTAGCCGGGAAGACTAATGAAAAACTGTTTTTT.

The CDR3: CASSSLAGEQETQYF. Here the CDR3 DNA reads TGTGCCAGCAGTTCTCTAGCGGGGGAACAAGAGACCCAGTACTTC. The genes are TRBV2 and TRBJ2-5; 10 bases are shared with TRBD2. The CDR3 covers 15 residues. V was pared by 5 bases and J by 2 bases, with 5 bases of the junction left unmatched. The germline gives CDR1 SNHLY, CDR2 FYNNEI.

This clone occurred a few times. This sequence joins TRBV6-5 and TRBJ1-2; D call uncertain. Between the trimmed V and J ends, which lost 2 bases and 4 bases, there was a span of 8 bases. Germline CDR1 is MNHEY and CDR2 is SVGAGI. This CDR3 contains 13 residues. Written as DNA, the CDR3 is TGTGCCAGCAGTTACGGCCAGCTCTATGGCTACACCTTC. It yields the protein CASSYGQLYGYTF.

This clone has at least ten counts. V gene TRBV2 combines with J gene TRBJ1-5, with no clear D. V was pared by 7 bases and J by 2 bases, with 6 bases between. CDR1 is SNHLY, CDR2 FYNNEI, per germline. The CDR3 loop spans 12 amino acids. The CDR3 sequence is CASTEGNQPQHF. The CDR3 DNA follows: TGTGCCAGCACCGAGGGCAATCAGCCCCAGCATTTT.

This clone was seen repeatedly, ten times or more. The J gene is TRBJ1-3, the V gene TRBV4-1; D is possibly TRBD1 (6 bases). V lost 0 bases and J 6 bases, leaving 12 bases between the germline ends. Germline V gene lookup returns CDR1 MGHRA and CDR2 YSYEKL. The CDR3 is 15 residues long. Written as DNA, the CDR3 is TGCGCCAGCAGCCAAGATGGACAGCTTGCAAACACCATATATTTT. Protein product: CASSQDGQLANTIYF.